The clone carrying this TCR beta chain was picked up a small number of times. The antigen is undetermined. These data come from a study of T cells after yellow fever vaccination. Study-wide points: A limited proportion of clonotypes was detected within both the CD4 and CD8 compartments.

The CDR3 has 15 residues. Germline values: CDR1 DFQATT, CDR2 SNEGSKA (reference sequence). The V and J ends lost 6 bases and 3 bases, in that order; junction bases with no gene match: 10. Via MiXCR, TCRdb re-called the 5' RACE reads, giving one row per CDR3 protein. Of 200,000 to 300,000 distinct CDR3 sequences listed, 10% to 15% are singletons. The sequence was obtained from a man in his thirties or forties who received the YFV17D yellow fever vaccine. The sequencing here drew on CD4+ T cells sorted from PBMCs, taken 45 days after the yellow fever booster vaccination. The chain links TRBV20-1 to TRBJ2-3; 9 nucleotides agree with TRBD1. CDR3 residues: CSAPRTGDVTDTQYF. As DNA, the CDR3 is TGCAGTGCGCCCCGGACAGGGGATGTGACAGATACGCAGTATTTT.